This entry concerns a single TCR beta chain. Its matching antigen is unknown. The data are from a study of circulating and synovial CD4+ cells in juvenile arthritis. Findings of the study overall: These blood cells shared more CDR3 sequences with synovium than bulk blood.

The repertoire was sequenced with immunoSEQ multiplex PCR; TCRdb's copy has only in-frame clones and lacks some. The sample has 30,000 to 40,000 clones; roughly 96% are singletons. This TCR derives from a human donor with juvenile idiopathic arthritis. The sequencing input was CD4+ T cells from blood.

The CDR3 is CSVAGTGGEKLFF. The DNA of the CDR3 is TGCAGCGTTGCCGGGACAGGGGGAGAAAAACTGTTTTTT. The chain is built from TRBV29-1 and TRBJ1-4; 11 positions agree with TRBD1. This CDR3 has 13 amino acids. V was clipped by 4 bases and J by 8 bases; unmatched bases: 3. Germline V lookup: CDR1 SQVTM, CDR2 ANQGSEA.